This T cell receptor beta chain was recovered during a study of blood T cell repertoires in COVID-19 (TCRdb year 2020). Context from the whole study: Samples from collaborators originated in the United States, Italy and Spain and spanned both the acute and convalescent phases of COVID-19. The material from the prospective study consisted of cDNA or gDNA derived from T cells, B-cell-depleted T cells, or PBMCs. The dataset comprised deeply sampled blood TCRbeta repertoires from subjects exposed to, actively infected with, or recovered from COVID-19. A de-identified subject ID, COVID-19 status, age in years and sex were almost always included in the sample metadata. The repertoires were released in a freely available public database intended as a resource for research on the immune response to SARS-CoV-2. HLA class I and class II types, where available, came from metadata supplied by the sample provider rather than from assay-based typing. The samples were drawn from two sources: the first 160 participants of the ongoing ImmuneRACE study, and over 1,000 subjects contributed by 6 global collaborators.

TCRbeta CDR3 regions were amplified from genomic DNA by means of the immunoSEQ Assay, a bias-controlled multiplex PCR. The authors processed their data as follows. Within the assay, amplification of reference gene primers was used to estimate how many nucleated cells each sample contained. To quantify the absolute abundance of each unique TCRbeta CDR3 rearrangement, sequence reads were collapsed and filtered. For each sample, productive Simpson clonality was calculated by taking the square root of Simpson's diversity index across productive rearrangements. Here the immuneACCESS table is served through TCRdb, limited to in-frame sequences with V and J called. Missing clones are a known gap in these copies; in checked studies unresolved V genes cover under half, and the rest lacks a known reason. That table furnishes V, J and clone size, whereas the DNA furnished D and trimming. Across this sample there are 150,000 to 200,000 clones, with approximately 84% seen only once. 22% of the sample comes from the top ten.

Inclusive of the bounding cysteine and phenylalanine, the CDR3 is 11 residues long. CDR3 DNA is the only sequence kept; it has 33 bases, read in frame from the first base. Sequences LNHDA (CDR1) and SQIVND (CDR2) are obtained from the germline V gene (reference sequence). A distance of 11 bases separates the germline ends of V and J, which lose 7 bases and 8 bases respectively. What the authors observed across the whole study: The amount of clinical and demographic metadata varied by source and participant and was provided uncurated.

Of note for this clone: Its antigen specificity is not known. The record has no base qualities; no much larger clone is one base away.

Each collaborating institution followed its own protocols to collect whole blood in K2EDTA tubes. For TCRbeta analysis, collaborators shipped samples in one of three forms: frozen whole blood, isolated PBMCs, or DNA extracted from either of those sample types. The rearranged chain carries TRBV19 and TRBJ1-2; TRBD1 is a weak D gene call, 5 bases matching. This clonotype originated in a woman aged 80 or older with acute or convalescent COVID-19. Sequenced sample: peripheral blood. The CDR3 protein: CASKGARGYTF. The bases are TGTGCCAGTAAAGGGGCGAGAGGCTACACCTTC.